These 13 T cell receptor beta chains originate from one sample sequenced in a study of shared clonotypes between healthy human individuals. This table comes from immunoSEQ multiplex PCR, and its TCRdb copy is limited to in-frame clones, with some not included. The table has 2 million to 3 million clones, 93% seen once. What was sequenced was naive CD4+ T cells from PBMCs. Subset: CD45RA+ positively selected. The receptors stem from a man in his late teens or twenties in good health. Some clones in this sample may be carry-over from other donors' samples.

The CDR3 is CASGPGQGETGELFF. In nucleotides, the CDR3 is TGTGCTAGTGGTCCCGGACAGGGGGAAACCGGGGAGCTGTTTTTT. J is TRBJ2-2 and V is TRBV12-5; 10 nucleotides match TRBD1. V was pared by 5 bases and J by 5 bases, with 5 bases of the junction left unmatched. The CDR3 has 15 residues. CDR1 is LGHNT, CDR2 FRNRAP, per germline.

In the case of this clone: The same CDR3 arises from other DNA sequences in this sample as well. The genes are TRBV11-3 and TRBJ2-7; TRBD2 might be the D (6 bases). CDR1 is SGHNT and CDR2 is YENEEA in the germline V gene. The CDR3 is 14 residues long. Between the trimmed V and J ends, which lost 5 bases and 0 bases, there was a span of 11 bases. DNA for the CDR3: TGTGCCAGCAGCCTCTCCGGGGGCTCCTACGAGCAGTACTTC. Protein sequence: CASSLSGGSYEQYF.

CDR3 loop: CASSFGMAGSNYGYTF. CDR3 coding DNA: TGCGCCAGCAGCTTCGGTATGGCAGGCTCTAACTATGGCTACACCTTC. The chain joins TRBV5-1 to TRBJ1-2, with no clear D. Per the germline V gene, CDR1 is SGHRS and CDR2 is YFSETQ. V was shortened by 2 bases and J by 0 bases, with 14 bases between the two germline ends. This CDR3 region has 16 residues. Using reference TRBV5-1 and TRBJ1-2 for the parts outside the CDR3, the full variable domain is KAGVTQTPRYLIKTRGQQVTLSCSPISGHRSVSWYQQTPGQGLQFLFEYFSETQRNKGNFPGRFSGRQFSNSRSEMNVSTLELGDSALYLCASSFGMAGSNYGYTFGSGTRLTVV.

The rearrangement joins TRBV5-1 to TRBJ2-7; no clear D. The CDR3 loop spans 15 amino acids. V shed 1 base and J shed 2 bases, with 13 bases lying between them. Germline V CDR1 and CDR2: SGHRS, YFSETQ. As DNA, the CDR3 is TGCGCCAGCAGCTTGACCACCTCGCCCACCTACGAGCAGTACTTC. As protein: CASSLTTSPTYEQYF.

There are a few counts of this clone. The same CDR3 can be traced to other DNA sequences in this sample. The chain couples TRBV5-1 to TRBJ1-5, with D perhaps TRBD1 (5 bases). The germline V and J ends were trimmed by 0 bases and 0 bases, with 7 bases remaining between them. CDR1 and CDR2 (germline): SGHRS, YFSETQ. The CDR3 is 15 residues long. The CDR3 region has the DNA TGCGCCAGCAGCTTGGAGGGGTTTAGCAATCAGCCCCAGCATTTT. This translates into CASSLEGFSNQPQHF.

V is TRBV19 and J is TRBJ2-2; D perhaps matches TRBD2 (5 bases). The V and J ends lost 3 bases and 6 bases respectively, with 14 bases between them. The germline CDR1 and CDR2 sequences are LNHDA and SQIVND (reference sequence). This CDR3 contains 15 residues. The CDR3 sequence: CASSMGWRWAGELFF. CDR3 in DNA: TGTGCCAGTAGTATGGGCTGGAGGTGGGCCGGGGAGCTGTTTTTT.

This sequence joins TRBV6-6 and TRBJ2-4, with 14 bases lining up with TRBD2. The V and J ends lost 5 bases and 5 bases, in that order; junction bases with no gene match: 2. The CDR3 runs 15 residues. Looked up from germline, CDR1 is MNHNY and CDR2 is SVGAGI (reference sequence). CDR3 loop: CASSGLAGGENIQYF. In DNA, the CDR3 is TGTGCCAGCAGTGGACTAGCGGGAGGCGAAAACATTCAGTACTTC.

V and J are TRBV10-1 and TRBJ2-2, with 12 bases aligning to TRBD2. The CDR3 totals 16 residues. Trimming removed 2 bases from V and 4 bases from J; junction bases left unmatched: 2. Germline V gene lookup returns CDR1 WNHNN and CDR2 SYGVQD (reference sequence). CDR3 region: CASSETGLAGTGELFF. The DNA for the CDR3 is TGCGCCAGCAGTGAGACGGGACTAGCGGGCACCGGGGAGCTGTTTTTT.

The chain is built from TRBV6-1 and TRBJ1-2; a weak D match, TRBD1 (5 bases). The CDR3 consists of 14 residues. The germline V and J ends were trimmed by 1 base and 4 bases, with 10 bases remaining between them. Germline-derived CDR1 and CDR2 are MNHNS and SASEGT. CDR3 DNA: TGTGCCAGCAGTGAAGGGGGCAGGGTCTATGGCTACACCTTC. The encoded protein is CASSEGGRVYGYTF.

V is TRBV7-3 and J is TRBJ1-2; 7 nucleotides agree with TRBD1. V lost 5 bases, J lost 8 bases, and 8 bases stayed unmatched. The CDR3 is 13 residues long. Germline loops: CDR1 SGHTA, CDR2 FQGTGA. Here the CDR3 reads CASSPGTETGYTF. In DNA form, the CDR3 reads TGTGCCAGCAGCCCCGGGACAGAGACCGGCTACACCTTC.

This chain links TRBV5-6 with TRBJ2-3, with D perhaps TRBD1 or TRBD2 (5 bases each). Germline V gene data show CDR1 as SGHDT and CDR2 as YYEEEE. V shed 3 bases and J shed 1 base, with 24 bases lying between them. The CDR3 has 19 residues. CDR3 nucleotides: TGTGCCAGCAGCTCCCCCGGGGCTTCAGGGCCAGAGGGCACAGATACGCAGTATTTT. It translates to CASSSPGASGPEGTDTQYF.

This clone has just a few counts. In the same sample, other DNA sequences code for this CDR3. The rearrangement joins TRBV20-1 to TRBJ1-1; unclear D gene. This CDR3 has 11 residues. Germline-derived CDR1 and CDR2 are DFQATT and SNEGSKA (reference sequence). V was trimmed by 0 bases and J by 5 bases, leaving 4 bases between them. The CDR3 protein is CSARDLTEAFF. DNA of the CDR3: TGCAGTGCTAGAGATCTTACTGAAGCTTTCTTT.

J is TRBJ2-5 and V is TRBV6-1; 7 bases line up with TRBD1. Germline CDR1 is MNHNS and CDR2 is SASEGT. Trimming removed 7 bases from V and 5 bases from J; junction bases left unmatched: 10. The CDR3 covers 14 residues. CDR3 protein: CASTNSRGWETQYF. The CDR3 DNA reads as TGTGCCAGCACCAACTCCAGGGGGTGGGAGACCCAGTACTTC.